These 30 T cell receptor beta chains originate from one sample sequenced in a study of shared clonotypes between healthy human individuals (dated by TCRdb to the early 2020s). The library was generated by the immunoSEQ multiplex PCR assay. Entries here come from immuneACCESS through TCRdb and include only in-frame sequences with V and J called. Some clones fail to appear in such tables; in the studies checked, an unresolved V gene covers under half of the shortfall, and the cause of the remainder is unknown. The table for this sample lists some 600,000 clones; approximately 96% of them were counted only once. Together, the top ten hold roughly 0.12% of the sample. CD8 naive samples were obtained by positive selection for CCR7 among CD45RO-negative cells, yielding a CD45RA+CCR7+ population from which TemRA cells were excluded. Sequencing was done on a sample of naive CD8+ T cells sorted from blood. The cell subset or site label, as the study defines it: CD45RA+CCR7+. These receptors originate from a woman in her 30s in good health.

The chain joins TRBV6-6 to TRBJ1-1; TRBD1 agrees at 7 bases. The trim removed 5 bases at V and 8 bases at J, leaving 5 bases unmatched. CDR3 length equals 12 residues. CDR1 and CDR2 from the germline V gene are MNHNY and SVGAGI (reference sequence). CDR3 in DNA: TGTGCCAGCAGTCCCCCGGGACAGGAAGCTTTCTTT. Its translation: CASSPPGQEAFF.

The rearrangement joins TRBV6-1 to TRBJ2-7; D is ambiguous. The CDR3 extends over 16 amino acids. V shed 0 bases and J shed 0 bases, with 12 bases lying between them. In germline, CDR1 is MNHNS, CDR2 SASEGT. This CDR3 reads CASSEARTQSSYEQYF. Here the CDR3 DNA reads TGTGCCAGCAGTGAAGCTAGGACGCAGAGCTCCTACGAGCAGTACTTC.

This chain joins TRBV27 and TRBJ1-6, with unresolved D. V was trimmed by 4 bases and J by 8 bases, leaving 12 bases between them. The CDR3 spans 14 residues. Germline CDR1 and CDR2: MNHEY and SMNVEV (reference sequence). The DNA of the CDR3 is TGTGCCAGCAGTTCGCACCTAGTCTATTCACCCCTCCACTTT. Protein sequence: CASSSHLVYSPLHF.

This sequence joins TRBV28 and TRBJ2-4; 7 nucleotides agree with TRBD2. Germline CDR1 reads MDHEN; CDR2 reads SYDVKM. V lost 2 bases to trimming and J lost 9 bases; unmatched junction nucleotides: 13. The CDR3 runs 16 residues. CDR3 nucleotide sequence: TGTGCCAGCAGTTTAGTAGCGGAGGGGACGGGGGGCATTCAGTACTTC. Amino acid sequence: CASSLVAEGTGGIQYF. Full variable domain (rest looked up from reference TRBV28 and TRBJ2-4): DVKVTQSSRYLVKRTGEKVFLECVQDMDHENMFWYRQDPGLGLRLIYFSYDVKMKEKGDIPEGYSVSREKKERFSLILESASTNQTSMYLCASSLVAEGTGGIQYFGAGTRLSVL.

This chain links TRBV28 with TRBJ2-5; 8 nucleotides match TRBD2. The CDR3 length is 15 residues. CDR1 is MDHEN, CDR2 SYDVKM, per germline. The junction had 7 bases not matched to a gene; V was cut back by 6 bases and J by 1 base. In DNA, the CDR3 is TGTGCCAGCAGCCCCCCGGGAGGGGTCCAAGAGACCCAGTACTTC. Protein product: CASSPPGGVQETQYF.

V and J are TRBV20-1 and TRBJ2-5; no definite D call. The DNA end lines up better with TRBJ2-7; the J call may be wrong. This CDR3 spans 11 amino acids. Germline CDR1 DFQATT, CDR2 SNEGSKA (reference sequence). The CDR3, as DNA: TGCAGTGCTAGAGACCCATACGAGCAGTACTTC. This translates into CSARDPYEQYF.

The V and J genes are TRBV19 and TRBJ2-1, with TRBD1 matching 8 bases. CDR3 length equals 19 residues. Germline CDR1 reads LNHDA; CDR2 reads SQIVND (reference sequence). V lost 8 bases to trimming and J lost 0 bases; unmatched junction nucleotides: 18. The CDR3: CASRPTYRGWGRSYNEQFF. CDR3 in DNA: TGTGCCAGTCGCCCGACGTACAGGGGGTGGGGCCGCTCCTACAATGAGCAGTTCTTC. Full variable domain (remainder filled in from reference TRBV19 and TRBJ2-1): DGGITQSPKYLFRKEGQNVTLSCEQNLNHDAMYWYRQDPGQGLRLIYYSQIVNDFQKGDIAEGYSVSREKKESFPLTVTSAQKNPTAFYLCASRPTYRGWGRSYNEQFFGPGTRLTVL.

This chain connects TRBV7-3 to TRBJ2-2, with D perhaps matching TRBD2 (6 bases). Germline V gives CDR1 SGHTA, CDR2 FQGTGA. With 10 bases removed from V and 6 bases from J, the gap between germline ends came to 12 bases. The CDR3 has 12 amino acids. The CDR3 sequence is CATEGPAGELFF. DNA of the CDR3: TGTGCCACGGAGGGTCCAGCCGGGGAGCTGTTTTTT.

This clone came up a few times. The genes are TRBV29-1 and TRBJ2-1, with D possibly being TRBD1 or TRBD2 (5 bases each). With 8 bases removed from V and 0 bases from J, the gap between germline ends came to 14 bases. The CDR3 has 14 amino acids. From germline, CDR1 is SQVTM and CDR2 ANQGSEA. The chain's CDR3 is CSPQGRSSYNEQFF. The CDR3 DNA reads TGCAGCCCCCAGGGACGAAGCTCCTACAATGAGCAGTTCTTC.

Details on this clone: The same CDR3 arises from other DNA sequences in this sample as well. The J gene is TRBJ2-7, the V gene TRBV7-9; D is perhaps TRBD1 (5 bases). The CDR3 has 14 residues. Germline V gene data show CDR1 as SEHNR and CDR2 as FQNEAQ (reference sequence). Trimming took off 1 base at V and 2 bases at J, with 9 bases between the two ends. CDR3 in DNA: TGTGCCAGCAGCTTAGTTGGACAACCCTACGAGCAGTACTTC. Translated, it gives CASSLVGQPYEQYF.

This chain joins TRBV5-1 and TRBJ1-1; a weak D match, TRBD1 (6 bases). The CDR3 is 14 residues long. The V gene lost 3 bases and the J gene lost 3 bases, with 12 bases spanning the gap. Germline V lookup: CDR1 SGHRS, CDR2 YFSETQ. CDR3 loop: CASSSSGADTEAFF. The CDR3 nucleotides are TGCGCCAGCAGCTCCTCGGGGGCAGACACTGAAGCTTTCTTT. The full variable domain, its missing parts supplied by reference TRBV5-1 and TRBJ1-1, is KAGVTQTPRYLIKTRGQQVTLSCSPISGHRSVSWYQQTPGQGLQFLFEYFSETQRNKGNFPGRFSGRQFSNSRSEMNVSTLELGDSALYLCASSSSGADTEAFFGQGTRLTVV.

The sample holds one count of this clone. This sequence joins TRBV27 and TRBJ2-7, with 7 bases identical to TRBD1. Germline lookup yields CDR1 MNHEY and CDR2 SMNVEV (reference sequence). V gave up 5 bases and J gave up 0 bases; unmatched junction bases: 4. This CDR3 comprises 14 residues. The CDR3 loop is CASSPWTGSYEQYF. The CDR3 coding sequence is TGTGCCAGCAGTCCGTGGACAGGCTCCTACGAGCAGTACTTC.

This clone was detected only once. This sequence joins TRBV27 and TRBJ2-7; D gene uncertain. Germline V CDR1 and CDR2: MNHEY, SMNVEV (reference sequence). Trimming left V 6 bases short and J 4 bases short, with 13 bases between. The CDR3 extends over 13 amino acids. The chain's CDR3 is CASSPLRSYEQYF. The CDR3 DNA follows: TGTGCCAGCAGCCCTTTGAGATCATACGAGCAGTACTTC.

V usage is TRBV7-2 and J usage is TRBJ1-4; 9 positions match TRBD1. CDR1 and CDR2 (germline): SGHTA, FQGNSA. With V trimmed by 6 bases and J by 5 bases, 7 bases remained unmatched. The CDR3 is 15 residues long. CDR3 region: CASRPRTGENEKLFF. The CDR3 coding sequence is TGTGCCAGCAGACCCAGGACAGGGGAGAATGAAAAACTGTTTTTT.

The chain joins TRBV7-9 to TRBJ2-7; TRBD2 matches at 10 bases. Germline loops: CDR1 SEHNR, CDR2 FQNEAQ (reference sequence). The length of the CDR3 is 15 residues. V lost 5 bases, J lost 0 bases, and 4 bases stayed unmatched. CDR3 residues: CASSTTSGYSYEQYF. The CDR3 coding sequence is TGTGCCAGCAGCACGACTAGCGGGTACTCCTACGAGCAGTACTTC.

The chain has TRBV28 and TRBJ2-1; 11 bases fit TRBD2. Looked up from germline, CDR1 is MDHEN and CDR2 is SYDVKM. After removal of 10 bases from V and 4 bases from J, the junction contained 9 bases not matched to a gene. This CDR3 has 15 residues. The CDR3 is CATGAGLAEYNEQFF. The CDR3 DNA follows: TGTGCCACTGGAGCGGGACTAGCGGAATACAATGAGCAGTTCTTC.

This chain connects TRBV7-8 to TRBJ2-1, with D possibly being TRBD2 (6 bases). The length of the CDR3 is 15 residues. With 3 bases removed from V and 5 bases from J, the gap between germline ends came to 14 bases. The V gene's germline CDR1 is SGHVS and CDR2 FQNEAQ. This CDR3 is CASSFQLSGDNEQFF. The CDR3 nucleotides read TGTGCCAGCAGCTTTCAGTTATCGGGAGACAATGAGCAGTTCTTC.

Of note for this clone: Mismatch with germline at one junction end may stem from a read error. This rearrangement joins TRBV9 to TRBJ1-1, with D perhaps TRBD1 (5 bases). The CDR3 covers 15 residues. The germline gives CDR1 SGDLS, CDR2 YYNGEE. The CDR3 sequence: CATSVGEGRNTEAFF. The DNA of the CDR3 is TGTGCCACCAGCGTAGGCGAGGGGAGGAACACTGAAGCTTTCTTT.

The CDR3 bases are TGTGCCAGCAGCTTATTAGAACAAGAGACCCAGTACTTC. Protein: CASSLLEQETQYF. V is TRBV5-6 and J is TRBJ2-5; unclear D gene. The CDR3 totals 13 residues. Trimming stripped 2 bases from V and 2 bases from J, with 7 bases between. The germline gives CDR1 SGHDT, CDR2 YYEEEE.

The chain combines TRBV27 with TRBJ2-7, with TRBD2 matching 7 bases. This CDR3 has 15 amino acids. V lost 6 bases and J lost 4; bases outside the gene matches: 12. CDR1 and CDR2 (germline): MNHEY, SMNVEV (reference sequence). CDR3: CASSLKWTRRYEQYF. The CDR3 region has the DNA TGTGCCAGCAGCCTGAAATGGACTAGGAGGTACGAGCAGTACTTC.

The genes are TRBV13 and TRBJ2-7, with 8 bases matching TRBD1. CDR1 and CDR2 (germline): PRHDT, FYEKMQ (reference sequence). The CDR3 runs 14 residues. Trimming took 5 bases from V and 3 from J; bases not matched to a gene: 6. For the CDR3, the DNA is TGTGCCAGCAGCCCGGGACAGGCCTTCTACGAGCAGTACTTC. This translates into CASSPGQAFYEQYF.

This chain connects TRBV5-6 to TRBJ1-1; a weak D match, TRBD1 (6 bases). The V end lost 3 bases, the J end lost 4 bases, and 10 bases lay between the germline ends. The CDR3 has 13 amino acids. Germline V gene sequence: CDR1 SGHDT, CDR2 YYEEEE. This CDR3 is CASSSTGLTEAFF. The CDR3 DNA reads as TGTGCCAGCAGCTCTACAGGGCTCACTGAAGCTTTCTTT.

This clone occurred once. The V and J genes are TRBV27 and TRBJ2-7; 8 nucleotides align to TRBD2. The CDR3 consists of 14 residues. V dropped 5 bases and J dropped 3; count of bases not matched to a gene: 6. Germline values: CDR1 MNHEY, CDR2 SMNVEV (reference sequence). CDR3 region: CASSVSGTDYEQYF. In DNA, the CDR3 is TGTGCCAGCAGTGTTAGCGGGACGGACTACGAGCAGTACTTC.

The chain employs TRBV11-3 and TRBJ2-5, with 7 nucleotides matching TRBD1. Germline assignment: CDR1 SGHNT and CDR2 YENEEA. V shed 5 bases, J shed 2 bases, and the junction held 11 bases outside the gene matches. This CDR3 region has 16 residues. The CDR3 nucleotides read TGTGCCAGCAGCCTCCGGAAGGGGGCAGGGCAAGAGACCCAGTACTTC. Translation gives CASSLRKGAGQETQYF.

The chain joins TRBV5-4 to TRBJ2-2; D unresolved. Trimming shortened V by 8 bases and J by 5 bases, and 10 bases separated the two germline ends. The CDR3 loop spans 12 amino acids. The germline CDR1 and CDR2 sequences are SGHNT and YYREEE (reference sequence). The CDR3 DNA sequence: TGTGCCAGTCGAAGGATGACCGGGGAGCTGTTTTTT. Translated: CASRRMTGELFF.

The chain is built from TRBV7-3 and TRBJ2-4; maybe TRBD1 (5 bases). Trimming stripped 2 bases from V and 9 bases from J, with 11 bases between. CDR3 size: 13 residues. The V gene's germline CDR1 is SGHTA and CDR2 FQGTGA. The CDR3 spells CASSLVGAGIQYF. CDR3 coding DNA: TGTGCCAGCAGCTTAGTAGGGGCAGGCATTCAGTACTTC. Supplemented by reference TRBV7-3 and TRBJ2-4, the full variable domain reads GAGVSQTPSNKVTEKGKYVELRCDPISGHTALYWYRQSLGQGPEFLIYFQGTGAADDSGLPNDRFFAVRPEGSVSTLKIQRTERGDSAVYLCASSLVGAGIQYFGAGTRLSVL.

The genes are TRBV9 and TRBJ2-7; D is ambiguous. Trimming stripped 0 bases from V and 2 bases from J, with 9 bases between. CDR3 length: 14 residues. CDR1 SGDLS and CDR2 YYNGEE come from the germline V gene. This CDR3 is CASSVGYGTYEQYF. Written as DNA, the CDR3 is TGTGCCAGCAGCGTAGGTTACGGTACCTACGAGCAGTACTTC.

The gene calls are TRBV7-2 and TRBJ2-7; maybe TRBD2 (6 bases). The CDR3 spans 16 residues. From germline, CDR1 is SGHTA and CDR2 FQGNSA. V lost 1 base and J lost 3, with 16 bases in between. Here the CDR3 reads CASSLVMVAEVYEQYF. CDR3 nucleotides: TGTGCCAGCAGCTTAGTAATGGTAGCGGAAGTCTACGAGCAGTACTTC.

The chain employs TRBV4-2 and TRBJ2-2, with D unclear. CDR1 LGHNA and CDR2 YNFKEQ come from the germline V gene. The V end was cut by 0 bases, the J end by 2 bases, with 7 bases between. The CDR3 is made up of 15 amino acids. The CDR3 bases are TGTGCCAGCAGCCAAGATTTCCTCAACACCGGGGAGCTGTTTTTT. Amino acids: CASSQDFLNTGELFF.

This chain joins TRBV27 and TRBJ2-7; D is unclear. The CDR3 is 12 residues long. With 4 bases removed from V and 2 bases from J, the gap between germline ends came to 6 bases. Germline V gives CDR1 MNHEY, CDR2 SMNVEV (reference sequence). CDR3 residues: CASSWGAYEQYF. The CDR3 DNA reads TGTGCCAGCAGTTGGGGTGCCTACGAGCAGTACTTC.